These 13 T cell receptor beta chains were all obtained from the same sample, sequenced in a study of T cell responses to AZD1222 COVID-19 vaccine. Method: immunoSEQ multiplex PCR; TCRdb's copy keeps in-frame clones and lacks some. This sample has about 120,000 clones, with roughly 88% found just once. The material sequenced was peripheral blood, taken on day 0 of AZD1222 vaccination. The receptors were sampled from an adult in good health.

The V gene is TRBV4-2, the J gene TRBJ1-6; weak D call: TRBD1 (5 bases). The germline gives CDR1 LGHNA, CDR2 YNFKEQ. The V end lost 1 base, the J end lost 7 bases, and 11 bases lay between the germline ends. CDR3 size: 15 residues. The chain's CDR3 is CASSQVSGGNSPLHF. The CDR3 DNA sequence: TGTGCCAGCAGCCAAGTAAGTGGGGGGAATTCACCCCTCCACTTT.

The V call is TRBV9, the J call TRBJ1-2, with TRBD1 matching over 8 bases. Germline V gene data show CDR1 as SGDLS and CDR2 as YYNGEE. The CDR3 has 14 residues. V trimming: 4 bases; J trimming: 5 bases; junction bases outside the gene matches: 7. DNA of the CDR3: TGTGCCAGCAGCCCGTTGACAGGGGCGTATGGCTACACCTTC. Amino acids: CASSPLTGAYGYTF.

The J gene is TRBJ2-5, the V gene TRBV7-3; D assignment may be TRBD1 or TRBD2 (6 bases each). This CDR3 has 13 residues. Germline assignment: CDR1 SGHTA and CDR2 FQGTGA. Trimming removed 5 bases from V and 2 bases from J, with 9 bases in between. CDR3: CASSPGAQETQYF. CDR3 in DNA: TGTGCCAGCAGCCCGGGGGCTCAAGAGACCCAGTACTTC.

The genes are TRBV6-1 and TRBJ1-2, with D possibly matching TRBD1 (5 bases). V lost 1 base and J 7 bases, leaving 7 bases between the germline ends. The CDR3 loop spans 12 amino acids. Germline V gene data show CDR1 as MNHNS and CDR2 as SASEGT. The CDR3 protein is CASSEGRAGYTF. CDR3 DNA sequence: TGTGCCAGCAGTGAAGGCAGGGCTGGCTACACCTTC.

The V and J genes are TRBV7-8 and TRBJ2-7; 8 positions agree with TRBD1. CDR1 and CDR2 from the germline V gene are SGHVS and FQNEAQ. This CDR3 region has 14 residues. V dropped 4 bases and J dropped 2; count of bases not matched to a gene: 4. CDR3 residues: CASSWGTGPYEQYF. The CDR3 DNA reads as TGTGCCAGCAGCTGGGGGACAGGTCCCTACGAGCAGTACTTC.

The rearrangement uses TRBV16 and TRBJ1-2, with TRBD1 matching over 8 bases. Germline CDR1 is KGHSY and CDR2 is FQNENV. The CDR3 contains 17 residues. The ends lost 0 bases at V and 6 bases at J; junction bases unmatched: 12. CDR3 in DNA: TGTGCCAGCAGCCAATCGGGACAGGTGATATCCCCGGATGGCTACACCTTC. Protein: CASSQSGQVISPDGYTF. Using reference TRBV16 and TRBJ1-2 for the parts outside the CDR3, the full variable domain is GEEVAQTPKHLVRGEGQKAKLYCAPIKGHSYVFWYQQVLKNEFKFLISFQNENVFDETGMPKERFSAKCLPNSPCSLEIQATKLEDSAVYFCASSQSGQVISPDGYTFGSGTRLTVV.

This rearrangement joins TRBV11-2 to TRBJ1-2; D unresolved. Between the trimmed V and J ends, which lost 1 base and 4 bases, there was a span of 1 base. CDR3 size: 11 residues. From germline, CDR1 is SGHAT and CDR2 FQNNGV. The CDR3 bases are TGTGCCAGCAGCTTAGGCTATGGCTACACCTTC. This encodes CASSLGYGYTF.

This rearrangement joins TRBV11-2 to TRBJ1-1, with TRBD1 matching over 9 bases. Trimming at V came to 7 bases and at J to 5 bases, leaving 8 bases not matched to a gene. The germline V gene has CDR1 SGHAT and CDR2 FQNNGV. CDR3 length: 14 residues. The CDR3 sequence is CASTMGQGLTEAFF. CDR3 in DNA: TGTGCCAGCACCATGGGACAGGGTCTTACTGAAGCTTTCTTT.

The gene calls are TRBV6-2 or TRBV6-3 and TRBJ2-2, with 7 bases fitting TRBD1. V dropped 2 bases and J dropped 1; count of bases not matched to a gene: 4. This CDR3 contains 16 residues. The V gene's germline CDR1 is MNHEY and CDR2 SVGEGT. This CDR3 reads CASSYRSGGNTGELFF. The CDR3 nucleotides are TGTGCCAGCAGTTACCGTTCAGGGGGGAACACCGGGGAGCTGTTTTTT.

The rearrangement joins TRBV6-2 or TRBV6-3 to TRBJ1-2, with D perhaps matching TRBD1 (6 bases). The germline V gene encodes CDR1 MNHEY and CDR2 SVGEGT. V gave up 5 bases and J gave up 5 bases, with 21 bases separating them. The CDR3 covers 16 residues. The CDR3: CASSHNGQRLGYGYTF. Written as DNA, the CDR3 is TGTGCCAGCAGTCATAACGGACAGCGGCTGGGGTATGGCTACACCTTC.

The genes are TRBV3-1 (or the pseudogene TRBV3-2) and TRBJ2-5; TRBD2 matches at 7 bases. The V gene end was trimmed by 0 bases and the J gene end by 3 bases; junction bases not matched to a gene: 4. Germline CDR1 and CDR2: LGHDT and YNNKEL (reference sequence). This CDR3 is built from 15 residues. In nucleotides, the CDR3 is TGTGCCAGCAGCCAAGAGGACCGGGGGGAAGAGACCCAGTACTTC. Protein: CASSQEDRGEETQYF.

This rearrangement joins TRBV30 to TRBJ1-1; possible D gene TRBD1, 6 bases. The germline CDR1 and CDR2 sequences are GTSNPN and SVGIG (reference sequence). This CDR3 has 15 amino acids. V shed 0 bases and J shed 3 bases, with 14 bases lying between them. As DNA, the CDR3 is TGTGCCTGGAGTGTAAGGCAGGGGATGGACACTGAAGCTTTCTTT. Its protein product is CAWSVRQGMDTEAFF.

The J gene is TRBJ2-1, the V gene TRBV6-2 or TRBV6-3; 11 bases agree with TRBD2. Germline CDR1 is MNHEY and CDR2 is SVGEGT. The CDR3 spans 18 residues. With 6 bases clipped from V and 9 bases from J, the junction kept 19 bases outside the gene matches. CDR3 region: CASSHLTQIAGGPFEQFF. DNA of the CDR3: TGTGCCAGCAGCCACCTCACCCAAATAGCGGGGGGGCCATTTGAGCAGTTCTTC.